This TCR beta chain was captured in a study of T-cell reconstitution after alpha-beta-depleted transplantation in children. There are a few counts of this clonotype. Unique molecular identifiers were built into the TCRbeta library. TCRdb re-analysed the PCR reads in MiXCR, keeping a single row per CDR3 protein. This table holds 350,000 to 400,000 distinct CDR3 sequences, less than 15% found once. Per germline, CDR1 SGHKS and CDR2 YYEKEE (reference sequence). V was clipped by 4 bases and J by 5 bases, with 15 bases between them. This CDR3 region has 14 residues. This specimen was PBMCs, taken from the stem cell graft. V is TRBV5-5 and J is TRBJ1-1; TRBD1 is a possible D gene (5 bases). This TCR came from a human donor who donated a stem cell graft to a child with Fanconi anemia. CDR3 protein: CASSPLGVKTEAFF. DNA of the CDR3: TGTGCCAGCAGCCCCTTGGGGGTAAAGACTGAAGCTTTCTTT.